A selection of T cell receptor beta chains follows, all from one sample in a study of T-cell memory formation after mild COVID-19. TCRdb analysed the 5' RACE reads with MiXCR anew, one entry per CDR3 protein. Among hundreds of thousands of distinct CDR3 sequences listed, 23% were seen once. Sequenced material: PBMCs or a T cell subset sorted from them (not recorded which). These receptors were obtained from an adult woman who had mild COVID-19 (a few samples of this study predate the infection). Cell type and time point are not known. The CDR3 runs from the conserved cysteine through the conserved F or W. The order of the fields is D gene, clone size, CDR3 length, J gene, V gene, CDR3 protein, CDR3 DNA. A D gene is named only where the DNA matches it firmly. Size is omitted from some rows. Given values are once, few, many or a class for expanded clones.

>NA|few|14|TRBJ2-1|TRBV25-1
CASSVAGGQLEQFF
TGTGCCAGCAGTGTAGCGGGCGGACAGCTTGAGCAGTTCTTC
>TRBD2|few|16|TRBJ2-1|TRBV24-1
CATSDPGTSSYNEQFF
TGTGCCACCAGTGATCCCGGGACTAGCAGCTACAATGAGCAGTTCTTC
>NA|NA|15|TRBJ2-3|TRBV9
CASSVVPGGGDTQYF
TGTGCCAGCAGCGTAGTCCCCGGGGGCGGAGATACGCAGTATTTT
>TRBD2|NA|16|TRBJ2-1|TRBV11-3
CASSQGYGLAGGEQFF
TGTGCCAGCAGCCAGGGTTATGGACTAGCGGGTGGTGAGCAGTTCTTC
>NA|few|21|TRBJ2-6|TRBV6-6
CASSYSIYTGLPDSGANVLTF
TGTGCCAGCAGTTACTCGATATATACAGGACTACCCGACTCTGGGGCCAACGTCCTGACTTTC
>TRBD1|few|17|TRBJ2-1|TRBV18
CASSPDRVRVAYNEQFF
TGTGCCAGCTCACCGGACAGGGTTCGGGTGGCCTACAATGAGCAGTTCTTC
>TRBD2|few|16|TRBJ2-3|TRBV20-1
CSARDLKGLAGNTQYF
TGCAGTGCTAGAGATCTGAAGGGTCTAGCGGGAAATACGCAGTATTTT
>NA|NA|21|TRBJ1-3|TRBV18
CASSHFDDSLPSRSSGNTIYF
TGTGCCAGCTCACATTTCGACGACAGCCTCCCCTCTCGGAGTTCTGGAAACACCATATATTTT
>NA|NA|17|TRBJ2-1|TRBV23-1
CASSPPGNYRSGNEQFF
TGCGCCAGCAGTCCCCCGGGGAACTACCGCTCCGGTAATGAGCAGTTCTTC
>NA|NA|13|TRBJ1-1|TRBV7-2
CASSMRDATEAFF
TGTGCCAGCAGCATGCGGGACGCCACTGAAGCTTTCTTT
>NA|few|14|TRBJ1-2|TRBV7-2
CASSLGGEFYGYTF
TGTGCCAGCAGCTTAGGCGGTGAATTTTATGGCTACACCTTC
>NA|few|16|TRBJ1-5|TRBV4-1
CASSQGTGRRPLPQHF
TGCGCCAGCAGCCAAGGCACGGGACGGCGCCCTTTGCCCCAGCATTTT
>TRBD1|NA|14|TRBJ1-2|TRBV7-2
CASSLGRQGGSSTF
TGTGCCAGCAGCTTGGGGAGACAGGGAGGATCTTCCACCTTC
>NA|few|15|TRBJ2-1|TRBV24-1
CATSDTGSLNNEQFF
TGTGCCACCAGTGACACAGGCAGTTTAAACAATGAGCAGTTCTTC
>NA|few|13|TRBJ2-3|TRBV7-6
CASSSAIGDTQYF
TGTGCCAGCAGCTCGGCGATCGGAGATACGCAGTATTTT
>TRBD1|few|15|TRBJ1-4|TRBV12-3/TRBV12-4
CASKGGGTVQEKLFF
TGTGCCAGCAAGGGTGGAGGGACAGTCCAGGAAAAACTGTTTTTT
>TRBD1|few|15|TRBJ1-2|TRBV20-1
CSARDLGRGLFGYTF
TGCAGTGCTAGAGATCTAGGCAGGGGGCTGTTTGGCTACACCTTC
>NA|few|15|TRBJ1-1|TRBV29-1
CSARLSRRRNTEAFF
TGCAGCGCCCGGTTGAGCCGACGGAGGAACACTGAAGCTTTCTTT
>TRBD2|many|21|TRBJ2-1|TRBV24-1
CATSDPTLTSGRGFTYNEQFF
TGTGCCACCAGTGATCCAACCTTAACTAGCGGGAGGGGATTCACCTACAATGAGCAGTTCTTC
>NA|NA|15|TRBJ1-1|TRBV27
CASSGSRRGNTEAFF
TGTGCCAGCAGTGGATCGCGGAGGGGGAACACTGAAGCTTTCTTT
>TRBD1|NA|14|TRBJ2-5|TRBV6-5
CASNPTGGEETQYF
TGTGCCAGCAACCCAACAGGGGGCGAGGAGACCCAGTACTTC
>TRBD1|NA|15|TRBJ1-2|TRBV25-1
CASSGPGQGLGGYTF
TGTGCCAGCAGTGGTCCGGGACAGGGCCTCGGTGGCTACACCTTC
>NA|NA|14|TRBJ1-5|TRBV20-1
CSTLRAGENQPQHF
TGCAGTACCCTTCGGGCAGGGGAGAATCAGCCCCAGCATTTT
>TRBD1|few|17|TRBJ2-6|TRBV12-3/TRBV12-4
CASGPGQGASGANVLTF
TGTGCCAGCGGACCCGGACAGGGGGCCTCTGGGGCCAACGTCCTGACTTTC
>TRBD2|few|15|TRBJ2-1|TRBV6-5
CASSFASGRSNEQFF
TGTGCCAGCAGTTTCGCTAGCGGGAGGTCAAATGAGCAGTTCTTC
>NA|few|14|TRBJ2-3|TRBV12-3/TRBV12-4
CASSLGRKADTQYF
TGTGCCAGCAGTTTAGGGAGGAAGGCAGATACGCAGTATTTT
>NA|NA|14|TRBJ2-2|TRBV6-6
CASSYWGRTGELFF
TGTGCCAGCAGTTACTGGGGGAGGACCGGGGAGCTGTTTTTT
>TRBD1|NA|16|TRBJ1-1|TRBV7-2
CASSPDRGRRYTEAFF
TGTGCCAGCAGCCCAGACAGGGGGCGAAGGTACACTGAAGCTTTCTTT
>NA|NA|15|TRBJ2-2|TRBV20-1
CSARDAVVNTGELFF
TGCAGTGCTAGAGATGCGGTGGTGAACACCGGGGAGCTGTTTTTT